These 19 T cell receptor beta chains came from one sample sequenced in a study of siplizumab effects on memory and regulatory T cells. Assay used: immunoSEQ multiplex PCR; TCRdb lists only in-frame clones, some missing. The sample holds about 72,000 clones; under 95% are singletons and the top ten take over 25%. The sample comprised CD8+ T cells sorted from blood. The receptors shown here come from a human donor in good health.

This clone was seen a handful of times. This rearrangement joins TRBV15 to TRBJ1-2, with unresolved D. V lost 0 bases and J lost 2, with 16 bases in between. The germline CDR1 and CDR2 sequences are LNHNV and YYDKDF (reference sequence). The CDR3 totals 17 residues. The CDR3 loop is CATSRDQRRQPNYGYTF. Written as DNA, the CDR3 is TGTGCCACCAGCAGAGATCAGCGGCGGCAGCCCAACTATGGCTACACCTTC.

The rearrangement links TRBV27 to TRBJ2-1; 10 nucleotides agree with TRBD1. V dropped 3 bases and J dropped 7; count of bases not matched to a gene: 3. Germline V lookup: CDR1 MNHEY, CDR2 SMNVEV (reference sequence). This CDR3 has 14 amino acids. Written as DNA, the CDR3 is TGTGCCAGCAGTTTCCCGGGACAGGGGAATGAGCAGTTCTTC. The encoded protein is CASSFPGQGNEQFF.

The chain links TRBV19 to TRBJ2-1, with 11 positions matching TRBD2. With V trimmed by 5 bases and J by 3 bases, 6 bases remained unmatched. Germline V gene lookup returns CDR1 LNHDA and CDR2 SQIVND (reference sequence). CDR3 length: 16 residues. Written as DNA, the CDR3 is TGTGCCAGTAGTTTAACCGGGACTAGCGGCTACAATGAGCAGTTCTTC. This sequence encodes CASSLTGTSGYNEQFF.

The V and J genes are TRBV2 and TRBJ1-2; a weak D match, TRBD1 (5 bases). The CDR3 runs 15 residues. Per the germline V gene, CDR1 is SNHLY and CDR2 is FYNNEI. The V and J ends lost 8 bases and 4 bases respectively, with 20 bases between them. The CDR3 spells CASSPEGGAFYGYTF. Here the CDR3 DNA reads TGTGCCAGCTCCCCTGAGGGAGGGGCTTTCTATGGCTACACCTTC.

This clone has only a few counts. The chain is built from TRBV6-5 and TRBJ1-3; D unresolved. V lost 1 base and J lost 8, with 15 bases in between. In germline, CDR1 is MNHEY, CDR2 SVGAGI. This CDR3 region has 15 residues. The CDR3: CASSYFPGGRDTIYF. The CDR3 nucleotides are TGTGCCAGCAGTTACTTCCCAGGTGGTAGGGACACCATATATTTT.

The chain uses TRBV6-5 and TRBJ2-1; 8 nucleotides line up with TRBD1. The CDR3 is 13 residues long. Trimming at V came to 4 bases and at J to 6 bases, leaving 2 bases not matched to a gene. Per germline, CDR1 MNHEY and CDR2 SVGAGI. The chain's CDR3 is CASSLDRVNEQFF. The CDR3 DNA follows: TGTGCCAGCAGTTTGGACAGGGTCAATGAGCAGTTCTTC.

This clone is a singleton in its sample. The DNA of the CDR3 is TGTGCCAGTAGTTTCTCCGGGCCGCAAAACACCATATATTTT. Translation gives CASSFSGPQNTIYF. The chain joins TRBV19 to TRBJ1-3; D unresolved. The germline V and J ends were trimmed by 5 bases and 6 bases, with 14 bases remaining between them. Germline V lookup: CDR1 LNHDA, CDR2 SQIVND (reference sequence). The CDR3 spans 14 residues. Using reference TRBV19 and TRBJ1-3 for the parts outside the CDR3, the full variable domain is DGGITQSPKYLFRKEGQNVTLSCEQNLNHDAMYWYRQDPGQGLRLIYYSQIVNDFQKGDIAEGYSVSREKKESFPLTVTSAQKNPTAFYLCASSFSGPQNTIYFGEGSWLTVV.

V gene TRBV4-1 combines with J gene TRBJ2-1; D unresolved. This CDR3 spans 14 amino acids. The germline V gene encodes CDR1 MGHRA and CDR2 YSYEKL. V lost 4 bases and J 2 bases, leaving 9 bases between the germline ends. The chain's CDR3 is CASSLEIPYNEQFF. CDR3 coding DNA: TGCGCCAGCAGCCTGGAAATCCCCTACAATGAGCAGTTCTTC.

The chain employs TRBV19 and TRBJ2-7, with D uncertain. Germline V gene sequence: CDR1 LNHDA, CDR2 SQIVND (reference sequence). The CDR3 has 13 residues. The V end was cut by 1 base, the J end by 3 bases, with 7 bases between. The CDR3 sequence is CASSIVCVYEQYF. The DNA of the CDR3 is TGTGCCAGTAGTATAGTTTGCGTCTACGAGCAGTACTTC.

The chain has TRBV5-1 and TRBJ1-1; D is perhaps TRBD1 (5 bases). CDR3 length: 15 residues. V lost 3 bases, J lost 0 bases, and 12 bases lay in between. Germline CDR1 is SGHRS and CDR2 is YFSETQ. CDR3 nucleotides: TGCGCCAGCAGCTCCCTGGAGGGGATGAACACTGAAGCTTTCTTT. Protein: CASSSLEGMNTEAFF.

The chain couples TRBV6-1 to TRBJ2-4; possibly TRBD1 or TRBD2 for D (5 bases each). The CDR3 extends over 15 amino acids. Germline V gene lookup returns CDR1 MNHNS and CDR2 SASEGT. Trimming stripped 7 bases from V and 0 bases from J, with 13 bases between. CDR3 residues: CASKGTGLAKNIQYF. The CDR3 DNA reads TGTGCCAGCAAGGGGACGGGGTTAGCCAAAAACATTCAGTACTTC.

This chain links TRBV2 with TRBJ1-4; D perhaps matches TRBD1 (5 bases). This CDR3 has 15 residues. The germline CDR1 and CDR2 sequences are SNHLY and FYNNEI. Trimming removed 6 bases from V and 5 bases from J, with 16 bases in between. CDR3 bases: TGTGCCAGCAGGACCGGCCAGGCAGGGAATGAAAAACTGTTTTTT. Translated, it gives CASRTGQAGNEKLFF.

The chain has TRBV19 and TRBJ2-1; TRBD2 might be the D (6 bases). This CDR3 is built from 12 residues. The germline gives CDR1 LNHDA, CDR2 SQIVND (reference sequence). V lost 5 bases, J lost 7 bases, and 9 bases lay in between. The CDR3 protein is CASSVLANEQFF. CDR3 DNA sequence: TGTGCCAGTAGTGTGCTAGCGAATGAGCAGTTCTTC.

The rearrangement links TRBV4-1 to TRBJ2-7; D might be TRBD2 (5 bases). Trimming shortened V by 3 bases and J by 0 bases, and 9 bases separated the two germline ends. Looked up from germline, CDR1 is MGHRA and CDR2 is YSYEKL. The CDR3 totals 14 residues. This CDR3 is CASSQEGSSYEQYF. The DNA for the CDR3 is TGCGCCAGCAGCCAGGAAGGGAGCTCCTACGAGCAGTACTTC.

The chain recombines TRBV2 with TRBJ2-3; no clear D gene. Germline V CDR1 and CDR2: SNHLY, FYNNEI. The CDR3 contains 16 residues. V was clipped by 1 base and J by 0 bases, with 11 bases between them. This CDR3 reads CASSEGATTSTDTQYF. CDR3 coding DNA: TGTGCCAGCAGTGAAGGGGCCACAACTAGCACAGATACGCAGTATTTT.

The rearrangement uses TRBV6-5 and TRBJ2-7; possibly TRBD1 or TRBD2 for D (5 bases each). Trimming cost V 6 bases and J 3 bases, with 12 bases left between them. This CDR3 region has 13 residues. The germline gives CDR1 MNHEY, CDR2 SVGAGI. Written as DNA, the CDR3 is TGTGCCAGCAGAGAGGTGGGGGACTACGAGCAGTACTTC. As protein: CASREVGDYEQYF.

This chain joins TRBV27 and TRBJ2-7, with D tentatively TRBD1 (5 bases). CDR1 is MNHEY and CDR2 is SMNVEV in the germline V gene (reference sequence). This CDR3 comprises 13 residues. Trimming stripped 6 bases from V and 2 bases from J, with 11 bases between. This chain's CDR3 is CASSQDNPYEQYF. Here the CDR3 DNA reads TGTGCCAGCAGCCAGGACAATCCCTACGAGCAGTACTTC.

This clone was detected once. This sequence joins TRBV27 and TRBJ1-1; D is possibly TRBD1 (5 bases). The germline CDR1 and CDR2 sequences are MNHEY and SMNVEV (reference sequence). Trimming shortened V by 4 bases and J by 4 bases, and 10 bases separated the two germline ends. The CDR3 contains 13 residues. CDR3 nucleotide sequence: TGTGCCAGCAGTTGGGGGGGAAGCACTGAAGCTTTCTTT. It is translated as CASSWGGSTEAFF.

The chain is built from TRBV10-3 and TRBJ2-3; 12 positions match TRBD2. The CDR3 is 16 amino acids. Trimming removed 0 bases from V and 3 bases from J; junction bases left unmatched: 1. Germline V gene data show CDR1 as ENHRY and CDR2 as SYGVKD. For the CDR3, the DNA is TGTGCCATCAGTGAGTCCCTAGCGGGGGGGACAGATACGCAGTATTTT. As protein: CAISESLAGGTDTQYF.